These T cell receptor beta chains were read from a single sample in a study of blood T cell repertoires in COVID-19. The repertoire was sequenced with immunoSEQ multiplex PCR; TCRdb's copy has only in-frame clones and lacks some. Among 250,000 to 300,000 clones listed, 70% to 90% were seen once. The sequencing input was peripheral blood. The source of these receptors is a woman in her 70s with acute or convalescent COVID-19. The CDR3 runs from the conserved cysteine through the conserved F or W.

v_call: TRBV23-1
cdr3_aa: CASRATGGQIEKLFF

v_call: TRBV2
cdr3_aa: CASNPGLQETQYF

v_call: TRBV5-1
cdr3_aa: CASSLTRGTEAFF

v_call: TRBV25-1
cdr3_aa: CASSAGFTDTQYF

v_call: TRBV11-1
cdr3_aa: CASSLNGDYGYTF

v_call: TRBV12-3/TRBV12-4
cdr3_aa: CASRPDGNYGYTF

v_call: TRBV30
cdr3_aa: CAWSNKGRPDTQYF

v_call: TRBV5-4
cdr3_aa: CASSRQGRKTGELFF

v_call: TRBV12-5
cdr3_aa: CASGSAPGLQGEQFF

v_call: TRBV7-2
cdr3_aa: CASSLEASGGASTDTQYF

v_call: TRBV29-1
cdr3_aa: CSVNRAGYTF

v_call: TRBV15
cdr3_aa: CATSPEGVRTTEAFF

v_call: TRBV5-5
cdr3_aa: CASSLRTSADTQYF

v_call: TRBV2
cdr3_aa: CASSTGVLTGELFF

v_call: TRBV6-1
cdr3_aa: CASSEALLAPGGGYTF

v_call: TRBV3-1/TRBV3-2
cdr3_aa: CASRPGTGPNEKLFF

v_call: TRBV2
cdr3_aa: CARGGVEYF

v_call: TRBV9
cdr3_aa: CASSVTSGGKQFF

v_call: TRBV30
cdr3_aa: CAWSVQENQPQHF

v_call: TRBV6-5
cdr3_aa: CASRHGFDEQYF

v_call: TRBV2
cdr3_aa: CASSGLARSGELFF

v_call: TRBV5-6
cdr3_aa: CASSDGQAVNTIYF

v_call: TRBV29-1
cdr3_aa: CSVERGPGQPQHF

v_call: TRBV7-2
cdr3_aa: CASSVGGGELFF

v_call: TRBV5-8
cdr3_aa: CASSTRQVKNTEAFF

v_call: TRBV19
cdr3_aa: CASSIAHRVSAFPYYEQYF

v_call: TRBV6-1
cdr3_aa: CASSETGGGYTF

v_call: TRBV5-6
cdr3_aa: CASRQLAGNTGELFF

v_call: TRBV5-8
cdr3_aa: CAMKLLGGPYEQYF

v_call: TRBV14
cdr3_aa: CASSPPRARSEETQYF

v_call: TRBV7-9
cdr3_aa: CASSRDRPYGYTF

v_call: TRBV2
cdr3_aa: CASRALTVLYGYTF

v_call: TRBV3-1/TRBV3-2
cdr3_aa: CASSHLGRRGNNEQFF

v_call: TRBV4-1
cdr3_aa: CASSQGPQGDPGGEAFF